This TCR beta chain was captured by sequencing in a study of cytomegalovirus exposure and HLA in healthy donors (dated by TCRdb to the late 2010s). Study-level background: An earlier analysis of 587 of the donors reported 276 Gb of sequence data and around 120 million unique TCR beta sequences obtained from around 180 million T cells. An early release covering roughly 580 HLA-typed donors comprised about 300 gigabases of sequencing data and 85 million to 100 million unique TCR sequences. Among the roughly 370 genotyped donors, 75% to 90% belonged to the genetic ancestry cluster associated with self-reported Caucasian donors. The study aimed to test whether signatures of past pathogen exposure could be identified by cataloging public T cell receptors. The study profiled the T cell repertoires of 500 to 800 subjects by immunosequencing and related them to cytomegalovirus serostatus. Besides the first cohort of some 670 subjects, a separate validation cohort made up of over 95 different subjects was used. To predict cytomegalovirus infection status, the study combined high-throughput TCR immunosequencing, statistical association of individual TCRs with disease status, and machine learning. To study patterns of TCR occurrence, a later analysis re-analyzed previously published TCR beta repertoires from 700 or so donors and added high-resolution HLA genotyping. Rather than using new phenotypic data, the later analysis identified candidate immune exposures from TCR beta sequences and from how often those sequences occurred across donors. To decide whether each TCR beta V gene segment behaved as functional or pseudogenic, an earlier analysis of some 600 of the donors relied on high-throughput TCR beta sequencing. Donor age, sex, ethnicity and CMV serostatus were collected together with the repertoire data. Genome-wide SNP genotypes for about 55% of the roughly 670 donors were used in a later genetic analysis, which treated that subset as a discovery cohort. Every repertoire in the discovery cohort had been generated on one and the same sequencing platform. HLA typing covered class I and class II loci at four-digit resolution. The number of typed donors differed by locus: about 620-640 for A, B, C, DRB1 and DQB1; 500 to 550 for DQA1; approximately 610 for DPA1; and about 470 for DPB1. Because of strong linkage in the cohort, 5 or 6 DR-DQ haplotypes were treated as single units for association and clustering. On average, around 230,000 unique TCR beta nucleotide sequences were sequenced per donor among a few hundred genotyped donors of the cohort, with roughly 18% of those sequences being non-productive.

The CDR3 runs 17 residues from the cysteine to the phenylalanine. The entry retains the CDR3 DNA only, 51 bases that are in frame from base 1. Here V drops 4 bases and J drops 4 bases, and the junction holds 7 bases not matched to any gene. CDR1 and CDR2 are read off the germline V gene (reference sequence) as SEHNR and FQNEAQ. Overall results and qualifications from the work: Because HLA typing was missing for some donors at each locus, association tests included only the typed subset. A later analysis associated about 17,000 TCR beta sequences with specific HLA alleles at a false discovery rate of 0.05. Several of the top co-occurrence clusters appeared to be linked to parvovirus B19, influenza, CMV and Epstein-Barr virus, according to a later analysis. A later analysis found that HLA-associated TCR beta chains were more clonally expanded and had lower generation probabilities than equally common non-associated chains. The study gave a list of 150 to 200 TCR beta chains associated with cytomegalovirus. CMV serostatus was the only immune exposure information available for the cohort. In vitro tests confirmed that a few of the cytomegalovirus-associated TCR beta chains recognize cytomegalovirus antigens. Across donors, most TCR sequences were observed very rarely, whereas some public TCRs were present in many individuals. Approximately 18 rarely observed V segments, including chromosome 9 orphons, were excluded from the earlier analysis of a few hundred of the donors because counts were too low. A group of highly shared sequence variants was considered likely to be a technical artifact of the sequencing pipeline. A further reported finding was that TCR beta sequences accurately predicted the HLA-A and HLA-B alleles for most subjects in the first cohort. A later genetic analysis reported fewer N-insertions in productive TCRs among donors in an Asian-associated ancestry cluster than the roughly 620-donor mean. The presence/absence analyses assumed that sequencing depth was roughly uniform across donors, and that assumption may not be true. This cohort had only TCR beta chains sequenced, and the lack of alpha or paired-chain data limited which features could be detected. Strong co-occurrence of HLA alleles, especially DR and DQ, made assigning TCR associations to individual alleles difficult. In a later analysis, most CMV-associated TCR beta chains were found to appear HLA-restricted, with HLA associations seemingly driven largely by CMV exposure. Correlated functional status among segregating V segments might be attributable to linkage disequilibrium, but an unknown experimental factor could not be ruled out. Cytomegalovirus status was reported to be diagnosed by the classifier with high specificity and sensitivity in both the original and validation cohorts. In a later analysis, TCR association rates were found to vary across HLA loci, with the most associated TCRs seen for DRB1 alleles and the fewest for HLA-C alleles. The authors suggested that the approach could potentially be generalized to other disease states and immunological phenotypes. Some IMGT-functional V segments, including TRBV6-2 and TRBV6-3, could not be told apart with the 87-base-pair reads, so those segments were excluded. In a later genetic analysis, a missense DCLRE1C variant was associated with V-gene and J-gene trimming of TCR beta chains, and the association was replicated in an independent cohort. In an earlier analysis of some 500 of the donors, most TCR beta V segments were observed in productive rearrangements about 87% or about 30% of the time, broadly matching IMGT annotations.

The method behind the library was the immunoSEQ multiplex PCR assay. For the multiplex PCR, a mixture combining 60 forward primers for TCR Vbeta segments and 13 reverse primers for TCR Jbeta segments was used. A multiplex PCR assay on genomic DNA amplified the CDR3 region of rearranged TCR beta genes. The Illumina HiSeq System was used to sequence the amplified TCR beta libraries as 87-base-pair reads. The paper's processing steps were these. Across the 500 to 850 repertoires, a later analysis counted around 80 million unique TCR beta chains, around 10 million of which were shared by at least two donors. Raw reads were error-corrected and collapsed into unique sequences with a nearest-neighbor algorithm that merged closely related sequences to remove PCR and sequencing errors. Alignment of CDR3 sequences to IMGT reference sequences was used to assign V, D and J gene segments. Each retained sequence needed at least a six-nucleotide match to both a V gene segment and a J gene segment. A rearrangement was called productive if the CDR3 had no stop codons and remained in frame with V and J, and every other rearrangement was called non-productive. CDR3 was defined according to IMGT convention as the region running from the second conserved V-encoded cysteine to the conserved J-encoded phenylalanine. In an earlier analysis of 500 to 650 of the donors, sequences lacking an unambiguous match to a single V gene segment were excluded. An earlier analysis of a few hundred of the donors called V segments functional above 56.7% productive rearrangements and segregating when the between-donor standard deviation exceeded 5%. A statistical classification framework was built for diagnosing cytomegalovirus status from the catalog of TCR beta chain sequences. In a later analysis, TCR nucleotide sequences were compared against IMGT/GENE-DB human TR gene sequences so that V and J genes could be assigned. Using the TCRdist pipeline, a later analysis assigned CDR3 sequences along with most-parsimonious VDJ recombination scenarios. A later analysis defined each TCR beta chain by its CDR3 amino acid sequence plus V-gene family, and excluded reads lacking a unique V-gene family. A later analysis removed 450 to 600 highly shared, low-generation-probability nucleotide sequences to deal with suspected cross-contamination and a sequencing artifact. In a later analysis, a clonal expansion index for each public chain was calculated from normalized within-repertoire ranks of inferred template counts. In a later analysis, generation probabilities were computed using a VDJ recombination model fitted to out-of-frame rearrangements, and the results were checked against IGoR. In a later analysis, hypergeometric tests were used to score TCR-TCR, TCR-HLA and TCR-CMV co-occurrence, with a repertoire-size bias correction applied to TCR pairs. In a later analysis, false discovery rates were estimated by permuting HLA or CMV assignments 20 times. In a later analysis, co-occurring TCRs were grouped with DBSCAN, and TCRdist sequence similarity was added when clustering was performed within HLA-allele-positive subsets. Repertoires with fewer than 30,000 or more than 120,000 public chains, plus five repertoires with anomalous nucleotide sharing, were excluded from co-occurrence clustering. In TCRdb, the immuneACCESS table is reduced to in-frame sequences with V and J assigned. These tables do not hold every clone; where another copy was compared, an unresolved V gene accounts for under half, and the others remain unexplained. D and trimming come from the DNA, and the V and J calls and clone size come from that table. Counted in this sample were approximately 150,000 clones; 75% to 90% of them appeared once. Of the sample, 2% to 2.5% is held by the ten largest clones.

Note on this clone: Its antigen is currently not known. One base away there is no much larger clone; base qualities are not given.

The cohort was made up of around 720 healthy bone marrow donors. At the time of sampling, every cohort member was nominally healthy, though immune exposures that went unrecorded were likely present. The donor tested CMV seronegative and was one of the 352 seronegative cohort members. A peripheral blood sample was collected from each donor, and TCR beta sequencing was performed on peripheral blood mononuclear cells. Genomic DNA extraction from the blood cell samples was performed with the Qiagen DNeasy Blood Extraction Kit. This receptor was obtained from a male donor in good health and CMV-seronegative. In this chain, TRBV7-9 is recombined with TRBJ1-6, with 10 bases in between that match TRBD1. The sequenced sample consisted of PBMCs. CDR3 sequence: CASSSDRGFLYNSPLHF. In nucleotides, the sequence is TGTGCCAGCAGCTCGGACAGGGGGTTTTTATATAATTCACCCCTCCACTTT.